The 20 T cell receptor beta chains listed next were all sequenced from one sample in a study of vaccination and CD4 T cells after COVID-19. Treatment reported: roughly 10-day PBMC culture with coronavirus spike peptide pools or control peptides (ViraFEST assay). An unexposed donor provided the CD4+ T cells, which were collected before the COVID-19 pandemic (2011-2018). Their recognized antigens are unknown. Sequenced with the Oncomine TCR Beta short-read assay was DNA taken from cultured CD4+ T cells. MiXCR was run by TCRdb on the PCR reads, yielding one entry per CDR3 protein. The table includes approximately 6,500 distinct CDR3 sequences, 40% to 55% detected once. Sequencing was done on a sample of CD4+ T cells from blood, cultured in vitro. These receptors originate from a human donor in good health.

This clonotype was detected only a few times. The gene calls are TRBV20-1 and TRBJ2-3, with unresolved D. The CDR3 spans 10 residues. Germline assignment: CDR1 DFQATT and CDR2 SNEGSKA (reference sequence). V gave up 5 bases and J gave up 6 bases, with 6 bases separating them. The CDR3 sequence: CSAYRDTQYF. CDR3 coding DNA: TGCAGTGCTTATAGGGATACGCAGTATTTT.

The chain carries TRBV7-9 and TRBJ1-2; D unresolved. V gave up 5 bases and J gave up 6 bases, with 19 bases separating them. Germline values: CDR1 SEHNR, CDR2 FQNEAQ (reference sequence). CDR3 length equals 15 residues. DNA of the CDR3: TGTGCCAGCAGCCGCAACGGAGGCAGTACAGATGGCTACACCTTC. It translates to CASSRNGGSTDGYTF.

The chain uses TRBV27 and TRBJ2-1, with D possibly TRBD1 on 5 matching bases. V lost 4 bases, J lost 9 bases, and 16 bases lay in between. Germline assignment: CDR1 MNHEY and CDR2 SMNVEV (reference sequence). The CDR3 sequence is 14 residues long. The CDR3 region has the DNA TGTGCCAGCAGTTCGGGTCTCCTAGGGGCTGAGCAGTTCTTC. Translating gives CASSSGLLGAEQFF.

The V and J genes are TRBV10-3 and TRBJ1-5; the D is unclear. This CDR3 has 15 residues. The ends were cut back, 0 bases at V and 0 bases at J, with 6 bases in the middle. Germline V gives CDR1 ENHRY, CDR2 SYGVKD. The CDR3 DNA follows: TGTGCCATCAGTGAGTCGGGAAATAGCAATCAGCCCCAGCATTTT. This translates into CAISESGNSNQPQHF.

V is TRBV7-6 and J is TRBJ1-4, with a possible D match to TRBD1 (5 bases). The germline gives CDR1 SGHVS, CDR2 FNYEAQ. CDR3 size: 15 residues. V shed 2 bases and J shed 3 bases, with 10 bases lying between them. CDR3 nucleotide sequence: TGTGCCAGCAGCTTAAGCGGGGGTTCTAATGAAAAACTGTTTTTT. Encoded protein: CASSLSGGSNEKLFF.

V and J are TRBV5-1 and TRBJ2-1, with TRBD2 matching over 10 bases. CDR3 length: 16 residues. CDR1 is SGHRS, CDR2 YFSETQ, per germline. Germline trimming cut 0 bases from V and 10 bases from J; bases unmatched to any gene: 10. DNA for the CDR3: TGCGCCAGCAGCTTGGCCTTACTAGCGGGATCTGGAGAGCAGTTCTTC. Amino acid sequence: CASSLALLAGSGEQFF.

This clonotype came up a few times. The CDR3 region is CASSSGYRSPLHF. For the CDR3, the DNA is TGTGCCAGCAGTTCTGGGTACCGCTCACCCCTCCACTTT. The chain is built from TRBV6-5 and TRBJ1-6; D is ambiguous. The CDR3 length is 13 residues. Trimming took off 4 bases at V and 10 bases at J, with 11 bases between the two ends. CDR1 and CDR2 (germline): MNHEY, SVGAGI.

The CDR3 DNA follows: TGTGCCAGCACCCAGAGTTGGGGGGGACACCGCCCAGATACGCAGTATTTT. Its protein is CASTQSWGGHRPDTQYF. The chain links TRBV6-1 to TRBJ2-3; TRBD2 is a possible D gene (7 bases). The V gene's germline CDR1 is MNHNS and CDR2 SASEGT. Between the trimmed V and J ends, which lost 7 bases and 4 bases, there was a span of 24 bases. The CDR3 totals 17 residues.

This chain links TRBV28 with TRBJ1-5; D gene unclear. Trimming cost V 5 bases and J 6 bases, with 8 bases left between them. This CDR3 has 12 amino acids. CDR1 is MDHEN, CDR2 SYDVKM, per germline. CDR3 sequence (DNA): TGTGCCAGCAGTCCCTCGGGTCAGCCCCAGCATTTT. The encoded protein is CASSPSGQPQHF.

The chain couples TRBV12-3 or TRBV12-4 to TRBJ1-5, with D possibly being TRBD1 (6 bases). The V end was cut by 5 bases, the J end by 2 bases, with 10 bases between. There are 14 residues in the CDR3. CDR3 DNA sequence: TGTGCCAGCAGTAGGGGGGCTGGCAATCAGCCCCAGCATTTT. Translated: CASSRGAGNQPQHF.

The chain uses TRBV2 and TRBJ1-2; maybe TRBD1 (5 bases). The CDR3 runs to 15 residues. CDR1 and CDR2 (germline): SNHLY, FYNNEI. V was trimmed by 6 bases and J by 2 bases, leaving 16 bases between them. CDR3 protein: CASRTSGALNYGYTF. The CDR3 coding sequence is TGTGCCAGCAGGACGTCTGGGGCTTTAAACTATGGCTACACCTTC.

This chain links TRBV27 with TRBJ1-6; no definite D call. Germline V gives CDR1 MNHEY, CDR2 SMNVEV (reference sequence). V gave up 5 bases and J gave up 7 bases, with 12 bases separating them. The CDR3 sequence is 14 residues long. This CDR3 is CASSQHAYNSPLHF. The DNA for the CDR3 is TGTGCCAGCAGTCAACACGCATACAATTCACCCCTCCACTTT.

This clonotype was recorded once. V is TRBV19 and J is TRBJ2-2; weak D call: TRBD1 (6 bases). The V gene's germline CDR1 is LNHDA and CDR2 SQIVND (reference sequence). CDR3 length: 15 amino acids. With 2 bases removed from V and 4 bases from J, the gap between germline ends came to 11 bases. CDR3 nucleotides: TGTGCCAGTAGTATATCGACAGGACGCACCGGGGAGCTGTTTTTT. Protein product: CASSISTGRTGELFF. Full variable domain (missing parts from reference TRBV19 and TRBJ2-2): DGGITQSPKYLFRKEGQNVTLSCEQNLNHDAMYWYRQDPGQGLRLIYYSQIVNDFQKGDIAEGYSVSREKKESFPLTVTSAQKNPTAFYLCASSISTGRTGELFFGEGSRLTVL.

The rearrangement uses TRBV7-6 and TRBJ1-2; D is unresolved. Trimming left V 5 bases short and J 4 bases short, with 14 bases between. The CDR3 sequence is 14 residues long. Germline V gene lookup returns CDR1 SGHVS and CDR2 FNYEAQ. DNA for the CDR3: TGTGCCAGCAGCCCAGAAGCCATACCCTATGGCTACACCTTC. It specifies CASSPEAIPYGYTF.

The chain is built from TRBV7-8 and TRBJ1-3; TRBD1 matches at 10 bases. The V gene's germline CDR1 is SGHVS and CDR2 FQNEAQ. The J segment lost 4 bases and the V segment lost 2 bases, leaving 8 bases of the junction unmatched. The length of the CDR3 is 17 residues. Written as DNA, the CDR3 is TGTGCCAGCAGCTTACGATTCGACAGGGGGCTGGGAAACACCATATATTTT. Residues: CASSLRFDRGLGNTIYF.

CDR3 coding DNA: TGCAGTGCTAGAGATGGTGCCGGCGACACAGGGTCACCCCTCCACTTT. It codes for CSARDGAGDTGSPLHF. The chain joins TRBV20-1 to TRBJ1-6, with a tentative D call TRBD1 (6 bases). Looked up from germline, CDR1 is DFQATT and CDR2 is SNEGSKA (reference sequence). CDR3 length equals 16 residues. Trimming took off 0 bases at V and 10 bases at J, with 19 bases between the two ends.

The V and J genes are TRBV7-9 and TRBJ1-4; D uncertain. Germline values: CDR1 SEHNR, CDR2 FQNEAQ (reference sequence). The CDR3 consists of 11 residues. V shed 4 bases and J shed 8 bases, with 5 bases lying between them. For the CDR3, the DNA is TGTGCCAGCAGCTCAGCGGAAAAACTGTTTTTT. As protein: CASSSAEKLFF.

The chain carries TRBV20-1 and TRBJ2-1; TRBD2 matches 7 bases. The CDR3 totals 15 residues. V lost 5 bases to trimming and J lost 5 bases; unmatched junction nucleotides: 12. CDR1 is DFQATT and CDR2 is SNEGSKA in the germline V gene (reference sequence). The DNA of the CDR3 is TGCAGTGCTGACCTTAGCGGGTCTACCCACAATGAGCAGTTCTTC. Encoded protein: CSADLSGSTHNEQFF.

This clonotype was seen just once. The chain recombines TRBV5-6 with TRBJ1-1, with D possibly matching TRBD1 (5 bases). The CDR3 is 13 residues long. CDR1 is SGHDT, CDR2 YYEEEE, per germline. Trimming shortened V by 9 bases and J by 11 bases, and 23 bases separated the two germline ends. Here the CDR3 DNA reads TGTGCCACCAAGTCGGTGGGGCGACCAGAGGCTTTCTTT. The encoded protein is CATKSVGRPEAFF.

In its sample, this clonotype was seen a few times. This chain links TRBV24-1 with TRBJ2-3, with D maybe TRBD2 (6 bases). Trimming left V 1 base short and J 1 base short, with 11 bases between. CDR1 and CDR2 from the germline V gene are KGHDR and SFDVKD. This CDR3 is built from 16 residues. CDR3 DNA sequence: TGTGCCACCAGTGATTTTGGGGGGATAGGCACAGATACGCAGTATTTT. Its translation: CATSDFGGIGTDTQYF.